A single TCR beta chain is shown here with its context. Its antigen is not known. The CDR3 is made up of 13 amino acids. V shed 9 bases and J shed 6 bases, with 17 bases lying between them. Germline CDR1 reads MGHDK; CDR2 reads SYGVNS. This specimen comes from a study of T cell responses to AZD1222 COVID-19 vaccine. On the study more broadly: Pooled in the analysis were second doses at about 4 or about 12 weeks.

The assay was immunoSEQ multiplex PCR, and TCRdb's table has in-frame clones only and misses some. The sample includes 130,000 or so clones, approximately 88% of them seen just once. Whole-study findings and limits: Spike-specific TCRs gained breadth and depth after people received two AZD1222 doses. Close to half of all spike-specific TCRs reportedly target regions of the variants that are unmutated. Across the whole spike, CD4 TCRs peaked at regions 160-218 and 743-854.

The source material was peripheral blood, sampled on day 0 of AZD1222 vaccination. The chain carries TRBV25-1 and TRBJ1-1, with TRBD1 as a possible D gene (5 bases). The receptor's source is an adult in good health. CDR3 amino acids: CAREAGVLAEAFF. DNA for the CDR3: TGTGCCAGGGAGGCGGGGGTTTTGGCTGAAGCTTTCTTT.